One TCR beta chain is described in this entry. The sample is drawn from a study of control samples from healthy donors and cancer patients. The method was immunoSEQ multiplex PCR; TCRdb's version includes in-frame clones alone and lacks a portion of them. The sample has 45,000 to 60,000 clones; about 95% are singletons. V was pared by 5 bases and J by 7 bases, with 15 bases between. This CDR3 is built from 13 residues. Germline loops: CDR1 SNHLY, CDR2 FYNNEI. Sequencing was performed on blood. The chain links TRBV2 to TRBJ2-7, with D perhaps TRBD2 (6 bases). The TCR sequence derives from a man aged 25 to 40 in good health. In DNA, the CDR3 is TGTGCCAGCAGTCCCGGACTGGGACTGGAGCAGTACTTC. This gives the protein CASSPGLGLEQYF.